A selection of T cell receptor beta chains follows, all from one sample in a study of T cell repertoires in cytomegalovirus infection. These receptors have no identified antigens. One entry per CDR3 protein results from TCRdb running MiXCR on the reads. Here the sample spans under 500,000 distinct CDR3 sequences, roughly 46% being singletons. This specimen consisted of cultured PBMCs, obtained from culture after CMV antigen stimulation. The receptors shown here come from a human donor in good health (CMV status not recorded). Some clones in this sample may be carry-over from other donors' samples. The CDR3 runs from the conserved cysteine through the conserved F or W.

J	V	CDR3
TRBJ2-7	TRBV7-2	CASSFGQGYEQYF
TRBJ2-3	TRBV19	CASTQGPSTDTQYF
TRBJ1-2	TRBV20-1	CSARRGSDYGYTF
TRBJ2-2	TRBV6-5	CASSYSRLAGRGELFF
TRBJ2-1	TRBV19	CASSIAAGTGNEQFF
TRBJ2-7	TRBV7-2	CASSVVTGVGGEQYF
TRBJ2-4	TRBV7-2	CASSLDSDQYF
TRBJ1-2	TRBV7-2	CASSYRQGSGYTF
TRBJ2-7	TRBV7-9	CASSLGFSVNEQYF
TRBJ2-3	TRBV20-1	CSAGNPDTQYF
TRBJ1-4	TRBV4-3	CASSQDWAGGEKLFF
TRBJ2-1	TRBV7-8	CASSFADYVHYNEQFF
TRBJ1-2	TRBV5-1	CASSLAVAYGYTF
TRBJ1-4	TRBV7-2	CASSLQGATNEKLFF
TRBJ2-1	TRBV19	CASSSGTSVNEQFF